This T cell receptor beta chain is drawn from a study of blood T cells in healthy people across ages. Study-wide results and limits: Diversity estimates drawn from one million T cells were deemed underestimates. Fewer expanded clones and more diversity marked long-lived versus aged donors.

Healthy Caucasian individuals from Russia aged roughly 6 to 90 were enrolled as donors. As for this clonotype: The antigen is unknown.

For the second PCR, which ran for 7 to 11 cycles, a sample-barcoded 5' primer and a J-beta primer mix were used. The template-switch adaptor was a 5' adaptor with 12 random nucleotides. It tagged each cDNA molecule. A single record per CDR3 protein comes from TCRdb applying MiXCR to the 5' RACE reads. This table holds around 1,500,000 distinct CDR3 sequences, about 30% found once. CDR1 SQVTM and CDR2 ANQGSEA come from the germline V gene. Trimming removed 4 bases at V and 5 bases at J, with 17 bases between. The CDR3 runs 14 residues. The chain carries TRBV29-1 and TRBJ1-1; no clear D gene. Sequenced sample: blood. The sequence came from a woman aged 25 to 39 in good health. CDR3 nucleotide sequence: TGCAGCGTTGCCCTCGGACTTTTACGGACTGAAGCTTTCTTT. The encoded protein is CSVALGLLRTEAFF.